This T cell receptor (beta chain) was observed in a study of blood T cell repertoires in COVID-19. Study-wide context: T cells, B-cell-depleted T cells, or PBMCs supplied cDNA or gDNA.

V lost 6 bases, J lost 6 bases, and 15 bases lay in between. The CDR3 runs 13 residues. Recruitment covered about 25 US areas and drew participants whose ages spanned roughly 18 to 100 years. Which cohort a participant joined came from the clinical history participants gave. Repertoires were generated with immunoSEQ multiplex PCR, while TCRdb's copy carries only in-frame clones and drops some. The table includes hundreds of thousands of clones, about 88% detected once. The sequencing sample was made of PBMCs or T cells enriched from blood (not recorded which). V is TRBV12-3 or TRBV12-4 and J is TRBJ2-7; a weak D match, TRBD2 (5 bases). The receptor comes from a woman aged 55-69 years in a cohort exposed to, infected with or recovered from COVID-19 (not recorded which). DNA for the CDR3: TGTGCCAGCAGGAGGCAGCTAGCATCCGAGCAGTACTTC. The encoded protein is CASRRQLASEQYF.